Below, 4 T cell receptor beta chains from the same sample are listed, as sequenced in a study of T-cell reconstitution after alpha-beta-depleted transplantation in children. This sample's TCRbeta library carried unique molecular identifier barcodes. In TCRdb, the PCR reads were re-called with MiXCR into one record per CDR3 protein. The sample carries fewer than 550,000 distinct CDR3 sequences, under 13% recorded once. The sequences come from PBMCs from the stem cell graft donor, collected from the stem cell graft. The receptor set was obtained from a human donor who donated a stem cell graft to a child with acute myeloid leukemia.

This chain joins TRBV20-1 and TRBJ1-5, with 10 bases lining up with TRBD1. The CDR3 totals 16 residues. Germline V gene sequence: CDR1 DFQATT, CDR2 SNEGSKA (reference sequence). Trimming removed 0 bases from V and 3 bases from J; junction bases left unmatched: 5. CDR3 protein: CSARDRGTGVNQPQHF. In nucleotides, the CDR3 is TGCAGTGCTAGAGATCGGGGGACAGGGGTCAATCAGCCCCAGCATTTT.

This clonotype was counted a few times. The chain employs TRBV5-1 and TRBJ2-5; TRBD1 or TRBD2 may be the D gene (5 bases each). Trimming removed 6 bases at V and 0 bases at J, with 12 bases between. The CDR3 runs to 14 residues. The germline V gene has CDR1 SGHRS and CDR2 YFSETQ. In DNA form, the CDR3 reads TGCGCCAGCACCCTGGGGGAGTACCAAGAGACCCAGTACTTC. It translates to CASTLGEYQETQYF.

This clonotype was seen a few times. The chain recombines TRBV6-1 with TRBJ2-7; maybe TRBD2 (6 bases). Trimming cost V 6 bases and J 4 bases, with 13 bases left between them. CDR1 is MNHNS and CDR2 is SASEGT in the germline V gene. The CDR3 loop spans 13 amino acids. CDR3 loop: CASSAGTLYEQYV. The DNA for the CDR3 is TGTGCCAGCAGCGCCGGGACTTTGTACGAGCAGTACGTC.

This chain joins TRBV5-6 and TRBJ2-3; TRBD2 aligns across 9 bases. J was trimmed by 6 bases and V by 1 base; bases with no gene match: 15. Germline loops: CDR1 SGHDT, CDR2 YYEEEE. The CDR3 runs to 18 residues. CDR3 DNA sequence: TGTGCCAGCAGCTTGCTACCTAGCGGGATGGGGGGCCGTGATACGCAGTATTTT. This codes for CASSLLPSGMGGRDTQYF.